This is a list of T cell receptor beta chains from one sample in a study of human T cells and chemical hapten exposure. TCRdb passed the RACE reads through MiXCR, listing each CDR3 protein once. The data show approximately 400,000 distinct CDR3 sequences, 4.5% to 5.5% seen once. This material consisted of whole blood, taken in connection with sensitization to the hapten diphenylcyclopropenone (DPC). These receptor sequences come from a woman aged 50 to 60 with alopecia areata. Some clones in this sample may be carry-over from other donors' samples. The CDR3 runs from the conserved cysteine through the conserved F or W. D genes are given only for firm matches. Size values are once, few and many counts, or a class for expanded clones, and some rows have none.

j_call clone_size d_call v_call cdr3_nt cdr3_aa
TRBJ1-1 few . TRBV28 TGTGCCAGCAGTCCAATGAGGGGGGAGTTGGACACTGAAGCTTTCTTT CASSPMRGELDTEAFF
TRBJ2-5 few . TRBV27 TGTGCCAGCCCTGCCAGGACAGTCAAAGAGACCCAGTACTTC CASPARTVKETQYF
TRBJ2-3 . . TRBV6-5 TGTGCCAGCAGGCCCCAGCTGATTGTGGCAGATACGCAGTATTTT CASRPQLIVADTQYF
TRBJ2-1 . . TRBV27 TGTGCCAGCAGTATCGGGGGCTCCTACAATGAGCAGTTCTTC CASSIGGSYNEQFF
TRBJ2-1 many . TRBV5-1 TGCGCCAGCAGCGCCGGAGCCAATGAGCAGTTCTTC CASSAGANEQFF
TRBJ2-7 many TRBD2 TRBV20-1 TGCAGTCCCAGCGGGAGGGCCAGGAACGAGCAGTACTTC CSPSGRARNEQYF
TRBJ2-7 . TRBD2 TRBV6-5 TGTGCCAGCAGTTTCATCAGACTAGCGGGAAGGGGCGAGCAGTACTTC CASSFIRLAGRGEQYF
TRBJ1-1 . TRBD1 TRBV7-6 TGTGCCAGCAGCCCAGGGGGACGGGTCAGCACTGAAGCTTTCTTT CASSPGGRVSTEAFF
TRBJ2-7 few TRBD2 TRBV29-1 TGCAGCGTTGGGGTCGGGAGGCTGGACGAGCAGTACTTC CSVGVGRLDEQYF
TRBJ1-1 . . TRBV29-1 TGCAGCGCTGAGGGGGTAAGGGCTGAAGCTTTCTTT CSAEGVRAEAFF
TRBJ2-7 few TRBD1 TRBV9 TGTGCCAGCAGCGCAACCGGGACAGTTGGTAGCGAGCAGTACTTC CASSATGTVGSEQYF
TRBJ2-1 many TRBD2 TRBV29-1 TGCGTAAGCGGGAATGACTACAATGAGCAGTTCTTC CVSGNDYNEQFF
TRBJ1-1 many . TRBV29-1 TGCAGCGTTGAAGACGGACTTCCGAACACTGAAGCTTTCTTT CSVEDGLPNTEAFF
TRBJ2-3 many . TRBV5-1 TGCGCCAGCAGCTTGACCCGCACAGATACGCAGTATTTT CASSLTRTDTQYF
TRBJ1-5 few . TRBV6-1 TGTGCCAGCAGTGTATCCCGAGGGGGCAATCAGCCCCAGCATTTT CASSVSRGGNQPQHF
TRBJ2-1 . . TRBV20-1 TGCAGTGCTAGAGAGCCCCAGCAGATATACAATGAGCAGTTCTTC CSAREPQQIYNEQFF
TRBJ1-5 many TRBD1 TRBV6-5 TGTGCCAGCAGCTGGACAGGGGTTAATCAGCCCCAGCATTTT CASSWTGVNQPQHF
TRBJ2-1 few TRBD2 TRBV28 TGTGCCAGCAGACCAACCGGGACTAACTACAATGAGCAGTTCTTC CASRPTGTNYNEQFF
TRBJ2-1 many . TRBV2 TGTGCCAGCAGATACGACCATTACAATGAGCAGTTCTTC CASRYDHYNEQFF
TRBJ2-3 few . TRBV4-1 TGCGCCAGCAGCCAAGAAAAGCGCGGGACAGATACGCAGTATTTT CASSQEKRGTDTQYF
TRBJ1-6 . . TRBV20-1 TGCAGTGCTACAGGGAGCAGCTCCTATAATTCACCCCTCCACTTT CSATGSSSYNSPLHF
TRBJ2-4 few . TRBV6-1 TGTGCCAGCAGTGGCTCAGCTCTAGCCAAAAACATTCAGTACTTC CASSGSALAKNIQYF
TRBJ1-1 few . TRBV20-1 TGCAGTGCTCTAGGGGGAACTGAAGCTTTCTTT CSALGGTEAFF
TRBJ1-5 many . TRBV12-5 TGTGCTAGTGGCGCTGTTGGGAATCAGCCCCAGCATTTT CASGAVGNQPQHF
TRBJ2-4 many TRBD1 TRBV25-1 TGTGCCAGCACTGGGGACAGAGCCAAAAACATTCAGTACTTC CASTGDRAKNIQYF